Only a few counts were recorded for the clone carrying this T cell receptor beta chain. Its antigen is not identified. The data were obtained in a study of beta chain features in type 1 diabetes. Overall study results and limits: Shorter templates might be favored by PCR, and equally so in patients and in controls. Type 1 diabetes patients showed a moderate but significant shortening of TCRB CDR3s in all four CD4+ subsets.

Purity of each sorted population was above 98%. The investigators reverse transcribed all of the isolated RNA, so they sequenced expressed TCRB transcripts. Assay: immunoSEQ multiplex PCR; the TCRdb copy retains only in-frame clones and omits some. This table holds 60,000 or so clones, 40% to 60% found once. Germline-derived CDR1 and CDR2 are MDHEN and SYDVKM. V lost 2 bases and J lost 10, with 12 bases in between. This CDR3 is built from 14 residues. Sequencing input: Tregs from blood. The chain links TRBV28 to TRBJ1-6; D gene uncertain. The receptor was derived from a woman in her forties with type 1 diabetes. The CDR3 sequence is CASSLSLRESPLHF. The DNA of the CDR3 is TGTGCCAGCAGTTTAAGTCTACGAGAGTCACCCCTCCACTTT.